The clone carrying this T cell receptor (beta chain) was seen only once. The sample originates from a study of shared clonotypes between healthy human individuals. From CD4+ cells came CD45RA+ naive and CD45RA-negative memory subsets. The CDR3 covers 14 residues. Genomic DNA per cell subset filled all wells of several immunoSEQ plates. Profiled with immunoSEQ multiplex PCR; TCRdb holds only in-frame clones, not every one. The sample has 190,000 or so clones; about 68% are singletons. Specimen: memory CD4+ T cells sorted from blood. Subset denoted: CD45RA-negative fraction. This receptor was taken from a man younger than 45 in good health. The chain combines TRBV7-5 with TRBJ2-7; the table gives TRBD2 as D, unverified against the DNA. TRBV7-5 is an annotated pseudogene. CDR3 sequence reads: CASSLAGLVYEQYF. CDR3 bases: TGTGCCAGCAGCTTAGCGGGACTCGTCTACGAGCAGTACTTC.